A selection of T cell receptor beta chains follows, all from one sample in a study of Ad26.COV2.S vaccination and SARS-CoV-2 variants. Sequencing used immunoSEQ multiplex PCR; TCRdb keeps in-frame clones, though not all of them. The sample yields about 680,000 clones, more than 80% seen once. Sample: peripheral blood, taken in a trial of Ad26.COV2.S vaccine versus placebo. These receptors were collected from a person between 18 and 65 years old who received the Ad26.COV2.S COVID-19 vaccine or a placebo. Each CDR3 is given with its conserved first and last residue. Fields, in order: D gene, V gene, J gene, clone size, CDR3 DNA, CDR3 protein. The D gene is left open where the match is weak. Some rows have no size entry. The others give once, few or many, or a class for an expanded clone.

D: .; V: TRBV7-2; J: TRBJ2-5; size: .; DNA: TGTGCCAGCAGCATGCGGTACCAAGAGACCCAGTACTTC; CDR3: CASSMRYQETQYF
D: TRBD1; V: TRBV30; J: TRBJ1-4; size: .; DNA: TGTGCCTGGAGTGGGACAGGGGCGGGGAATGAAAAACTGTTTTTT; CDR3: CAWSGTGAGNEKLFF
D: .; V: TRBV2; J: TRBJ2-2; size: .; DNA: TGTGCCACCCAGATAGGGAACACCGGGGAGCTGTTTTTT; CDR3: CATQIGNTGELFF
D: TRBD2; V: TRBV15; J: TRBJ2-1; size: few; DNA: TGTGCCACCAGCAGATCCCGGACTAGCGGCGACAATGAGCAGTTCTTC; CDR3: CATSRSRTSGDNEQFF
D: TRBD1; V: TRBV27; J: TRBJ2-1; size: .; DNA: TGTGCCAGCAGTCCGTGGACAGGCGGGCGTACATACAATGAGCAGTTCTTC; CDR3: CASSPWTGGRTYNEQFF
D: .; V: TRBV18; J: TRBJ1-6; size: .; DNA: TGTGCCAGCTCACCGGCAGGGGTCTATAATTCACCCCTCCACTTT; CDR3: CASSPAGVYNSPLHF
D: .; V: TRBV3-1/TRBV3-2; J: TRBJ2-7; size: .; DNA: TGTGCCAGCAGCCAAGGAGATGGGGCCTACGAGCAGTACTTC; CDR3: CASSQGDGAYEQYF
D: TRBD1; V: TRBV27; J: TRBJ1-5; size: .; DNA: TGTGCCAGCGCACGACAGGGGTTTAACCAGCCCCAGCATTTT; CDR3: CASARQGFNQPQHF
D: .; V: TRBV6-2/TRBV6-3; J: TRBJ2-7; size: .; DNA: TGTGCCAGCAGTTACTCACGGGAGCGGTACGAGCAGTACTTC; CDR3: CASSYSRERYEQYF
D: .; V: TRBV5-1; J: TRBJ2-2; size: once; DNA: TGCGCCAGCAGCTTGGTGCCTAACACCGGGGAGCTGTTTTTT; CDR3: CASSLVPNTGELFF
D: .; V: TRBV25-1; J: TRBJ1-2; size: .; DNA: TGTGCCAGCAGTGAATATGAGGGTAGGGGGACGGCTGGCTACACCTTC; CDR3: CASSEYEGRGTAGYTF
D: .; V: TRBV7-8; J: TRBJ1-2; size: few; DNA: TGTGCCAGCAGCCCCGGGGGGAAACCTGGCTACACCTTC; CDR3: CASSPGGKPGYTF
D: .; V: TRBV18; J: TRBJ2-3; size: .; DNA: TGTGCCAGCTCACCAACTAACCCCACAGATACGCAGTATTTT; CDR3: CASSPTNPTDTQYF
D: .; V: TRBV5-1; J: TRBJ1-4; size: once; DNA: TGCGCCAGCAAATCGGACACTACTAATGAAAAACTGTTTTTT; CDR3: CASKSDTTNEKLFF
D: .; V: TRBV25-1; J: TRBJ2-7; size: .; DNA: TGTGCCACTTGGGCCGGGGAGCAGTACTTC; CDR3: CATWAGEQYF
D: TRBD1; V: TRBV6-5; J: TRBJ2-2; size: .; DNA: TGTGCCAGCAGTTACTCGACAGGGGGCGCCCCCGGGGAGCTGTTTTTT; CDR3: CASSYSTGGAPGELFF
D: TRBD2; V: TRBV7-2; J: TRBJ2-5; size: .; DNA: TGTGCCAGCAGCTGGGGGGGACTACAAGAGACCCAGTACTTC; CDR3: CASSWGGLQETQYF
D: TRBD2; V: TRBV7-2; J: TRBJ2-3; size: once; DNA: TGTGCCAGCAGCTCACCCCGGACTAGCGGGGCAGATACGCAGTATTTT; CDR3: CASSSPRTSGADTQYF
D: TRBD1; V: TRBV19; J: TRBJ1-1; size: .; DNA: TGTGCCAGTAGTCCTGGACAGGGGAAGGAGAACACTGAAGCTTTCTTT; CDR3: CASSPGQGKENTEAFF
D: TRBD1; V: TRBV27; J: TRBJ1-2; size: once; DNA: TGTGCCAGCCGTAGACAGGGGAACTATGGCTACACCTTC; CDR3: CASRRQGNYGYTF
D: .; V: TRBV6-1; J: TRBJ1-1; size: .; DNA: TGTGCCAGCAGTGATTGGACCGCCGGGAACACTGAAGCTTTCTTT; CDR3: CASSDWTAGNTEAFF
D: TRBD1; V: TRBV5-8; J: TRBJ2-7; size: .; DNA: TGTGCCAGCAGCCCGACAGGGGTTTCGTACGAGCAGTACTTC; CDR3: CASSPTGVSYEQYF
D: .; V: TRBV10-3; J: TRBJ1-3; size: once; DNA: TGTGCCATTAAAAGTTACTCTGGAAACACCATATATTTT; CDR3: CAIKSYSGNTIYF
D: .; V: TRBV5-1; J: TRBJ1-1; size: .; DNA: TGCGCCAGCAGCCGCCAGGGAATGAACACTGAAGCTTTCTTT; CDR3: CASSRQGMNTEAFF